The 20 T cell receptor beta chains below come from one sample, sequenced in a study of blood T cells in healthy people across ages. Alongside a J-beta primer mix, a sample-barcoded 5' primer served in a second PCR lasting roughly 7 to 11 cycles. TCRdb analysed the 5' RACE reads with MiXCR anew, one entry per CDR3 protein. The sample yields 600,000 to 1,000,000 distinct CDR3 sequences, roughly 25% seen once. These same data were also listed under a study on T cells of mothers and their children.

Sequencing was carried out using blood. These receptors were collected from a boy between 10 and 17 years old in good health.

The rearrangement uses TRBV5-1 and TRBJ2-7; D gene unclear. Trimming removed 0 bases from V and 2 bases from J, with 15 bases in between. The CDR3 consists of 16 residues. The germline V gene encodes CDR1 SGHRS and CDR2 YFSETQ. CDR3 DNA sequence: TGCGCCAGCAGCTTGGCCGGATCCCAGAGGACCTACGAGCAGTACTTC. Its translation: CASSLAGSQRTYEQYF.

The rearrangement joins TRBV7-9 to TRBJ2-3, with unresolved D. Trimming pared 1 base from V and 6 bases from J, leaving 14 bases between. Germline CDR1 SEHNR, CDR2 FQNEAQ (reference sequence). This CDR3 has 15 residues. CDR3 region: CASSLVDLNRDTQYF. In DNA form, the CDR3 reads TGTGCCAGCAGCTTAGTGGACCTAAACCGGGATACGCAGTATTTT. The full variable domain, in which reference TRBV7-9 and TRBJ2-3 provide the parts outside the CDR3, is DTGVSQNPRHKITKRGQNVTFRCDPISEHNRLYWYRQTLGQGPEFLTYFQNEAQLEKSRLLSDRFSAERPKGSFSTLEIQRTEQGDSAMYLCASSLVDLNRDTQYFGPGTRLTVL.

This clonotype was found a few times. J is TRBJ1-5 and V is TRBV6-2 or TRBV6-3; the match to TRBD1 covers 8 bases. CDR3 size: 13 residues. Germline assignment: CDR1 MNHEY and CDR2 SVGEGT. V shed 8 bases and J 7 bases; nucleotides not matched to a gene: 7. CDR3 sequence: CASGKQGDQPQHF. In DNA form, the CDR3 reads TGTGCCAGCGGAAAACAGGGGGACCAGCCCCAGCATTTT.

The V call is TRBV6-6, the J call TRBJ2-5; D gene uncertain. With the DNA end fitting TRBJ2-1 better, the J assignment may be wrong. CDR1 and CDR2 from the germline V gene are MNHNY and SVGAGI (reference sequence). This CDR3 contains 12 residues. The CDR3: CASSYPTDEQFF. Written as DNA, the CDR3 is TGTGCCAGCAGTTACCCGACCGATGAGCAGTTCTTC.

The sample holds a few counts of this clonotype. The chain recombines TRBV7-2 with TRBJ1-5; D gene unclear. The CDR3 has 14 residues. Per the germline V gene, CDR1 is SGHTA and CDR2 is FQGNSA. The ends were cut back, 5 bases at V and 2 bases at J, with 10 bases in the middle. CDR3 bases: TGTGCCAGCAGCGGCGGTCCGGGCAATCAGCCCCAGCATTTT. Protein: CASSGGPGNQPQHF.

The chain joins TRBV7-9 to TRBJ2-5; TRBD1 might be the D (6 bases). The J call could be wrong; TRBJ2-7 is a better fit for the DNA end. The germline gives CDR1 SEHNR, CDR2 FQNEAQ (reference sequence). This CDR3 comprises 14 residues. The DNA of the CDR3 is TGTGCCAGCAGCTTATCTGGGGGCGAGGGCGAGCAGTACTTC. This gives the protein CASSLSGGEGEQYF.

This clonotype occurred a few times. The V call is TRBV15, the J call TRBJ2-5; D possibly corresponds to TRBD2 (6 bases). The germline CDR1 and CDR2 sequences are LNHNV and YYDKDF (reference sequence). Trimming removed 3 bases from V and 5 bases from J, with 22 bases in between. CDR3 length: 17 amino acids. This chain's CDR3 is CATSSAGNSAGGETQYF. The CDR3 DNA follows: TGTGCCACCAGCAGCGCGGGGAATTCGGCGGGTGGGGAGACCCAGTACTTC.

The chain joins TRBV5-1 to TRBJ2-5; 8 bases fit TRBD1. CDR1 SGHRS and CDR2 YFSETQ come from the germline V gene. J lost 3 bases, V lost 1 base, and 5 bases had no gene match. This CDR3 spans 15 amino acids. CDR3 sequence reads: CASSLFGQGKETQYF. The CDR3, as DNA: TGCGCCAGCAGCTTGTTCGGACAGGGAAAAGAGACCCAGTACTTC. The full variable domain, its missing parts supplied by reference TRBV5-1 and TRBJ2-5, is KAGVTQTPRYLIKTRGQQVTLSCSPISGHRSVSWYQQTPGQGLQFLFEYFSETQRNKGNFPGRFSGRQFSNSRSEMNVSTLELGDSALYLCASSLFGQGKETQYFGPGTRLLVL.

The table lists this clonotype with a few counts. This chain connects TRBV25-1 to TRBJ2-1; 8 nucleotides match TRBD1. CDR1 and CDR2 (germline): MGHDK, SYGVNS. There are 20 residues in the CDR3. Trimming cost V 3 bases and J 1 base; bases outside gene matches: 17. The CDR3 region is CASSEGSKGRGLMSYNEQFF. CDR3 DNA sequence: TGTGCCAGCAGTGAGGGTTCAAAGGGCAGGGGGCTAATGTCCTACAATGAGCAGTTCTTC.

This clonotype has at least ten counts. The gene calls are TRBV2 and TRBJ2-1, with 11 positions matching TRBD2. Germline CDR1 is SNHLY and CDR2 is FYNNEI. This CDR3 region has 15 residues. With V trimmed by 3 bases and J by 6 bases, 4 bases remained unmatched. The DNA of the CDR3 is TGTGCCAGCAGTGAGACTAGCGGGGAATTCAATGAGCAGTTCTTC. It translates to CASSETSGEFNEQFF.

A few counts support this clonotype. The genes are TRBV11-1 and TRBJ2-2; 7 bases line up with TRBD1. This CDR3 is built from 16 residues. Looked up from germline, CDR1 is SGHAT and CDR2 is FQDESV (reference sequence). With 2 bases clipped from V and 0 bases from J, the junction kept 3 bases outside the gene matches. CDR3 sequence (DNA): TGTGCCAGCAGCTTATTAGGGACAGCGAACACCGGGGAGCTGTTTTTT. This gives the protein CASSLLGTANTGELFF.

This clonotype was detected a few times. The chain is built from TRBV28 and TRBJ2-1; 8 bases map to TRBD1. Trimming at V came to 4 bases and at J to 0 bases, leaving 5 bases not matched to a gene. Looked up from germline, CDR1 is MDHEN and CDR2 is SYDVKM. The CDR3 runs to 16 residues. The DNA for the CDR3 is TGTGCCAGCAGTTCGTACAGGGGGAGCTCCTACAATGAGCAGTTCTTC. This gives the protein CASSSYRGSSYNEQFF.

The chain is built from TRBV4-1 and TRBJ2-1, with 7 bases that match TRBD1. In germline, CDR1 is MGHRA, CDR2 YSYEKL. The CDR3 spans 16 residues. With V trimmed by 6 bases and J by 8 bases, 16 bases remained unmatched. The CDR3 region is CASRLTGTVRFDEQFF. CDR3 bases: TGCGCCAGCAGGCTAACCGGGACAGTAAGGTTCGATGAGCAGTTCTTC.

CDR3 sequence (DNA): TGTGCCAGCAGCACCCTCGGGACTCTTCCCTACGAGCAGTACTTC. Translating gives CASSTLGTLPYEQYF. This chain connects TRBV28 to TRBJ2-7; tentatively, D is TRBD2 (6 bases). Germline CDR1 MDHEN, CDR2 SYDVKM. The length of the CDR3 is 15 residues. Trimming took 6 bases from V and 2 from J, leaving 17 bases between them.

The chain is built from TRBV5-8 and TRBJ2-1; weak D call: TRBD1 (5 bases). This CDR3 is built from 17 residues. In germline, CDR1 is SGHTS, CDR2 YDEGEE. V lost 2 bases, J lost 6 bases, and 21 bases lay in between. The CDR3 sequence: CASSLKIRSGLGNEQFF. In DNA form, the CDR3 reads TGTGCCAGCAGCTTAAAAATTCGTTCAGGGTTGGGCAATGAGCAGTTCTTC.

This clonotype was counted between two and nine times. The chain recombines TRBV7-8 with TRBJ2-3; D perhaps matches TRBD1 (6 bases). Germline-derived CDR1 and CDR2 are SGHVS and FQNEAQ. The germline V and J ends were trimmed by 0 bases and 6 bases, with 19 bases remaining between them. This CDR3 comprises 17 residues. The CDR3 DNA is TGTGCCAGCAGCTTAGCGTTGGGGGCGGTAGCGAGGGATACGCAGTATTTT. Translating it yields CASSLALGAVARDTQYF.

The J gene is TRBJ1-2, the V gene TRBV20-1, with 8 bases identical to TRBD1. The V segment lost 3 bases and the J segment 4 bases; nucleotides outside the gene matches: 7. The CDR3 is 14 amino acids. The germline V gene encodes CDR1 DFQATT and CDR2 SNEGSKA (reference sequence). CDR3 in amino acids: CSARQGARAYGYTF. The CDR3 DNA sequence: TGCAGTGCTAGGCAGGGGGCGCGCGCCTATGGCTACACCTTC.

This chain joins TRBV7-3 and TRBJ2-5, with 13 bases aligning to TRBD2. The CDR3 covers 16 residues. Germline-derived CDR1 and CDR2 are SGHTA and FQGTGA. The V gene end was trimmed by 4 bases and the J gene end by 5 bases; junction bases not matched to a gene: 7. CDR3 residues: CASSSGLAGDEETQYF. The CDR3 DNA follows: TGTGCCAGCAGCTCCGGACTAGCGGGAGACGAGGAGACCCAGTACTTC.

The V gene is TRBV2, the J gene TRBJ2-1; 9 bases map to TRBD1. V gave up 5 bases and J gave up 9 bases; unmatched junction bases: 2. The length of the CDR3 is 12 residues. The V gene's germline CDR1 is SNHLY and CDR2 FYNNEI. The CDR3 region has the DNA TGTGCCAGCAGTTGGGACAGGGTTGAGCAGTTCTTC. Encoded protein: CASSWDRVEQFF.

The chain uses TRBV12-3 or TRBV12-4 and TRBJ2-5; D is possibly TRBD1 or TRBD2 (5 bases each). This CDR3 spans 13 amino acids. V was clipped by 3 bases and J by 4 bases, with 9 bases between them. The CDR3 bases are TGTGCCAGCAGTTTTAGCGACAGAGAGACCCAGTACTTC. Translation: CASSFSDRETQYF.